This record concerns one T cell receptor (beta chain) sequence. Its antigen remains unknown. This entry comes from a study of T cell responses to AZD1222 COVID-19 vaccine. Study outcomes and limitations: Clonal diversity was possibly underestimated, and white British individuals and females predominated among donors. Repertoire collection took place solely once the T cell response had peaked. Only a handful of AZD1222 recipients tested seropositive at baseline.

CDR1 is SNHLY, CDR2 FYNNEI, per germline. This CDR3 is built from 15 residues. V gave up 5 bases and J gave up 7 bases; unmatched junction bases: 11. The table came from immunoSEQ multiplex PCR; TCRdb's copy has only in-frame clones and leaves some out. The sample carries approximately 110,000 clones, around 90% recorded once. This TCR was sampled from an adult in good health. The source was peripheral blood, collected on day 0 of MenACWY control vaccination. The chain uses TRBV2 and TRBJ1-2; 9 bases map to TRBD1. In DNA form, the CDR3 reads TGTGCCAGCAGTAGTGGGACAGGGTTAAGTGGTGGCTACACCTTC. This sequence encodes CASSSGTGLSGGYTF.